This record looks at one T cell receptor beta chain sequence and its context. The antigen is unknown. V was pared by 6 bases and J by 7 bases, with 8 bases of the junction left unmatched. This CDR3 has 14 amino acids. CDR1 is MNHEY and CDR2 is SVGAGI in the germline V gene. This specimen comes from a study of Ad26.COV2.S vaccination and SARS-CoV-2 variants. Study details: Participants got Ad26.COV2.S intramuscularly, once or twice 56 days apart. Study conclusions and caveats: The study found higher spike-specific TCR breadth in vaccine than placebo recipients.

TCRdb's table, derived via immunoSEQ multiplex PCR, lists solely in-frame clones and lacks some. The repertoire consists of some 250,000 clones, with around 89% occurring once and the leading ten covering about 10%. The treatment denotes: around 19 received Ad26.COV2.S at low or high dose, single or two shots; several received placebo; per-sample allocation not given. On day 63 after the first injection, vaccine and placebo recipients gave samples. The clonotype comes from a person aged 18 to 59 who received the Ad26.COV2.S COVID-19 vaccine or a placebo. The material sequenced was peripheral blood, taken in a trial of Ad26.COV2.S vaccine versus placebo. The gene calls are TRBV6-5 and TRBJ2-1; 8 bases line up with TRBD2. This CDR3 reads CASSKSGTRNEQFF. Here the CDR3 DNA reads TGTGCCAGCAGCAAATCCGGGACTAGAAATGAGCAGTTCTTC.